These 25 T cell receptor beta chains were sequenced from one sample in a study of monozygotic twins with inflammatory bowel disease. TCRdb re-called the 5' RACE reads and shows each CDR3 protein once, DNA omitted. The sample totals about 450,000 distinct CDR3 sequences. Source material: blood. These receptors originate from a human donor with ulcerative colitis or Crohn's disease, or a healthy co-twin of an affected twin (not recorded which).

The V and J genes are TRBV6-1 and TRBJ2-1; the TCRdb call, TRBD2, lacks DNA for checking. Germline V CDR1 and CDR2: MNHNS, SASEGT. The CDR3 length is 15 residues. This chain's CDR3 is CASTPASGSYNEQYF.

The chain links TRBV12-3 or TRBV12-4 to TRBJ2-2. The CDR3 runs to 15 residues. This CDR3 is CASTSRIVNTGELFF.

The chain employs TRBV19 and TRBJ2-7; TCRdb indicates TRBD2, and absent DNA this call remains unverified. This CDR3 contains 13 residues. CDR1 and CDR2 from the germline V gene are LNHDA and SQIVND (reference sequence). The CDR3 region is CASTAGSGAEQYF.

The CDR3 loop reads CASSLPGQGVGEQFF. The chain recombines TRBV5-6 with TRBJ2-1; absent DNA, TCRdb's TRBD1 call cannot be checked. CDR3 size: 15 residues. From germline, CDR1 is SGHDT and CDR2 YYEEEE.

The chain combines TRBV6-5 with TRBJ2-1; lacking DNA, the TRBD2 call made by TCRdb goes unchecked. The length of the CDR3 is 13 residues. Germline-derived CDR1 and CDR2 are MNHEY and SVGAGI. CDR3 loop: CASGPASYNEQFF.

The chain is built from TRBV12-5 and TRBJ2-7; TCRdb proposes TRBD1, but this gene call is untestable without DNA. This CDR3 spans 19 amino acids. In germline, CDR1 is LGHNT, CDR2 FRNRAP. The chain's CDR3 is CASGLVVGTGNVGIYEQYF.

The chain links TRBV28 to TRBJ2-7; TCRdb picks TRBD1, but there is no DNA to check that call. Germline CDR1 is MDHEN and CDR2 is SYDVKM. This CDR3 contains 15 residues. CDR3 sequence: CASRGAGGISYEQYF.

The J gene is TRBJ2-7, the V gene TRBV5-1; the TCRdb call, TRBD1, lacks DNA for checking. Germline CDR1 and CDR2: SGHRS and YFSETQ. The CDR3 totals 14 residues. The CDR3 here is CASSLYSGGSEQYF.

The J gene is TRBJ2-3, the V gene TRBV7-9. The CDR3 runs 15 residues. Germline V gene sequence: CDR1 SEHNR, CDR2 FQNEAQ (reference sequence). The CDR3 sequence: CASSLRVRSTDTQYF.

The chain links TRBV3-1 to TRBJ2-5. Germline CDR1 LGHDT, CDR2 YNNKEL (reference sequence). CDR3 length: 12 residues. The CDR3 loop reads CASSQGGPTQYF.

CDR3 sequence reads: CASSLWDRGYRETQYF. The V gene is TRBV5-6, the J gene TRBJ2-5; TCRdb returns TRBD1, unconfirmable since there is no DNA. The germline CDR1 and CDR2 sequences are SGHDT and YYEEEE. CDR3 length: 16 amino acids.

The chain is built from TRBV2 and TRBJ2-5; lacking DNA, the TRBD2 call made by TCRdb goes unchecked. This CDR3 has 13 amino acids. CDR1 and CDR2 from the germline V gene are SNHLY and FYNNEI. The CDR3: CASRADTRETQYF.

The chain combines TRBV9 with TRBJ1-2; there is no DNA to check the TCRdb D call of TRBD1. Germline loops: CDR1 SGDLS, CDR2 YYNGEE. CDR3 length equals 16 residues. The CDR3 protein is CASSEHLQGLNYGYTF.

J is TRBJ2-3 and V is TRBV7-2; the TCRdb call, TRBD1, lacks DNA for checking. The CDR3 length is 15 residues. The germline V gene encodes CDR1 SGHTA and CDR2 FQGNSA. This chain's CDR3 is CASSGLEGVTDTQYF.

The chain carries TRBV25-1 and TRBJ1-5; TCRdb returns TRBD1, unconfirmable since there is no DNA. CDR3 length: 14 amino acids. Looked up from germline, CDR1 is MGHDK and CDR2 is SYGVNS. The CDR3 spells CASSVTGAGQPQHF.

The chain joins TRBV4-1 to TRBJ2-7; TCRdb designates TRBD1, a call that cannot be tested without DNA. The CDR3 is 14 residues long. Germline V lookup: CDR1 MGHRA, CDR2 YSYEKL. The CDR3: CASSSRLLPYEQYF.

This chain links TRBV5-6 with TRBJ1-1; TCRdb proposes TRBD1, but this gene call is untestable without DNA. This CDR3 comprises 16 residues. Germline V gene data show CDR1 as SGHDT and CDR2 as YYEEEE. CDR3 loop: CASSRVGGGGETEAFF.

This rearrangement joins TRBV5-1 to TRBJ2-3; absent DNA, TCRdb's TRBD1 call cannot be checked. The germline CDR1 and CDR2 sequences are SGHRS and YFSETQ. The CDR3 extends over 15 amino acids. The CDR3 spells CASSSRDRGTDTQYF.

The CDR3 loop reads CASSLVWQGGNSPLHF. The chain couples TRBV5-1 to TRBJ1-6. This CDR3 comprises 16 residues. From germline, CDR1 is SGHRS and CDR2 YFSETQ.

The chain links TRBV4-1 to TRBJ2-7; the TCRdb D gene call, TRBD1, has no DNA to confirm it. Germline V lookup: CDR1 MGHRA, CDR2 YSYEKL. The CDR3 loop spans 14 amino acids. The CDR3: CASSQIQGGGEQYF.

V and J are TRBV7-9 and TRBJ1-2; TCRdb designates TRBD1, a call that cannot be tested without DNA. This CDR3 comprises 13 residues. CDR1 is SEHNR, CDR2 FQNEAQ, per germline (reference sequence). The CDR3 loop is CASSLGGQGRYTF.

This chain uses TRBV6-4 with TRBJ2-1; TCRdb lists TRBD2, though no DNA is available to test this call. The CDR3 consists of 16 residues. CDR1 and CDR2 from the germline V gene are MRHNA and SNTAGT. This chain's CDR3 is CASSDGGRTRQNEQFF.

The CDR3: CASSYSQAEAFF. This sequence joins TRBV3-1 and TRBJ1-1. This CDR3 has 12 residues. Looked up from germline, CDR1 is LGHDT and CDR2 is YNNKEL (reference sequence).

This rearrangement joins TRBV4-1 to TRBJ2-7; with no DNA, the TCRdb D assignment of TRBD1 cannot be verified. Germline V lookup: CDR1 MGHRA, CDR2 YSYEKL. This CDR3 has 14 amino acids. CDR3 residues: CASSHPSQTYEQYF.

V gene TRBV19 combines with J gene TRBJ1-1; TCRdb proposes TRBD1, but this gene call is untestable without DNA. Germline assignment: CDR1 LNHDA and CDR2 SQIVND (reference sequence). The CDR3 is made up of 15 amino acids. This CDR3 is CASSMTSGSETEAFF.